Below are 28 T cell receptor beta chains sequenced from a single sample in a study of shared clonotypes between healthy human individuals. Sequencing used immunoSEQ multiplex PCR; TCRdb keeps in-frame clones, though not all of them. The table shows about 490,000 clones, with roughly 80% occurring only once. The sample comprised PBMCs. The receptors originated from a woman aged 40 to 50 in good health. Some clones in this sample may be carry-over from other donors' samples.

This clone has more than one count but fewer than ten. The chain is built from TRBV10-3 and TRBJ1-1, with 7 bases lining up with TRBD1. The length of the CDR3 is 14 residues. V was pared by 6 bases and J by 1 base, with 5 bases of the junction left unmatched. The V gene's germline CDR1 is ENHRY and CDR2 SYGVKD. The CDR3 protein is CAIRGTERNTEAFF. CDR3 nucleotide sequence: TGTGCCATCAGAGGGACAGAAAGGAACACTGAAGCTTTCTTT.

The table lists this clone with a few counts. The J gene is TRBJ2-3, the V gene TRBV7-2, with TRBD2 as a possible D gene (5 bases). Germline V gives CDR1 SGHTA, CDR2 FQGNSA. This CDR3 has 14 amino acids. Trimming removed 4 bases from V and 2 bases from J, with 10 bases in between. In DNA form, the CDR3 reads TGTGCCAGCAGCTCCGGACTCTCCACAGATACGCAGTATTTT. Its protein is CASSSGLSTDTQYF.

The chain is built from TRBV2 and TRBJ2-3, with D perhaps matching TRBD1 (6 bases). Deletions cut 5 bases from V and 6 bases from J, with 24 bases between. The germline gives CDR1 SNHLY, CDR2 FYNNEI. CDR3 length: 17 amino acids. CDR3: CASSSPPGQRGGDTQYF. In DNA, the CDR3 is TGTGCCAGCAGTTCTCCACCTGGACAGCGAGGGGGTGATACGCAGTATTTT. The variable domain in full, completed from reference TRBV2 and TRBJ2-3, reads EPEVTQTPSHQVTQMGQEVILRCVPISNHLYFYWYRQILGQKVEFLVSFYNNEISEKSEIFDDQFSVERPDGSNFTLKIRSTKLEDSAMYFCASSSPPGQRGGDTQYFGPGTRLTVL.

The V call is TRBV7-3, the J call TRBJ2-6; the match to TRBD1 covers 10 bases. J was trimmed by 1 base and V by 2 bases; bases with no gene match: 2. The CDR3 runs to 17 residues. Germline V gene sequence: CDR1 SGHTA, CDR2 FQGTGA. CDR3 DNA: TGTGCCAGCAGCTTATGGGGACAGGGGTCTGGGGCCAACGTCCTGACTTTC. Translating it yields CASSLWGQGSGANVLTF. Drawing the rest from reference TRBV7-3 and TRBJ2-6, the complete variable domain is GAGVSQTPSNKVTEKGKYVELRCDPISGHTALYWYRQSLGQGPEFLIYFQGTGAADDSGLPNDRFFAVRPEGSVSTLKIQRTERGDSAVYLCASSLWGQGSGANVLTFGAGSRLTVL.

V is TRBV2 and J is TRBJ2-5, with 10 bases identical to TRBD2. CDR3 length: 16 residues. Trimming removed 7 bases from V and 5 bases from J; junction bases left unmatched: 13. Germline V CDR1 and CDR2: SNHLY, FYNNEI. CDR3 amino acids: CASTPTRTSGGETQYF. CDR3 DNA: TGTGCCAGCACTCCAACCAGGACTAGCGGCGGGGAGACCCAGTACTTC.

This clone was seen a single time. The chain recombines TRBV5-1 with TRBJ2-5; 11 bases line up with TRBD2. The CDR3 is 17 residues long. V dropped 4 bases and J dropped 0; count of bases not matched to a gene: 8. Per germline, CDR1 SGHRS and CDR2 YFSETQ. The DNA for the CDR3 is TGCGCCAGCAGCCTGGGACTAGCGGTCTTAAACCAAGAGACCCAGTACTTC. Translation: CASSLGLAVLNQETQYF.

The chain combines TRBV2 with TRBJ1-5; D not certain. This CDR3 region has 14 residues. From germline, CDR1 is SNHLY and CDR2 FYNNEI. The V gene lost 5 bases and the J gene lost 6 bases, with 14 bases spanning the gap. CDR3 in amino acids: CASSRVVEAQPQHF. The CDR3 coding sequence is TGTGCCAGCAGTAGGGTAGTGGAGGCTCAGCCCCAGCATTTT.

The chain employs TRBV30 and TRBJ1-2; no firm D call. Germline CDR1 GTSNPN, CDR2 SVGIG (reference sequence). With 4 bases removed from V and 0 bases from J, the gap between germline ends came to 6 bases. CDR3 size: 12 residues. CDR3 residues: CAWTKANYGYTF. Written as DNA, the CDR3 is TGTGCCTGGACAAAAGCTAACTATGGCTACACCTTC.

The chain carries TRBV9 and TRBJ2-1, with TRBD2 identical over 14 bases. J was trimmed by 7 bases and V by 0 bases; bases with no gene match: 6. The CDR3 sequence is 17 residues long. The germline gives CDR1 SGDLS, CDR2 YYNGEE. The CDR3 reads CASSVGLAGGPENEQFF. CDR3 bases: TGTGCCAGCAGCGTAGGACTAGCGGGAGGGCCGGAGAATGAGCAGTTCTTC.

This rearrangement joins TRBV28 to TRBJ1-2, with TRBD1 identical over 12 bases. Germline assignment: CDR1 MDHEN and CDR2 SYDVKM. This CDR3 comprises 18 residues. Germline trimming cut 10 bases from V and 4 bases from J; bases unmatched to any gene: 19. In DNA form, the CDR3 reads TGTGCCACCATGGGGACCGGGACAGGGGGCAGGGGGCCCTATGGCTACACCTTC. Residues: CATMGTGTGGRGPYGYTF.

This chain links TRBV12-2 with TRBJ2-7; the table's D call of TRBD2 was not tested on the DNA. TRBV12-2 is noted as a pseudogene. This CDR3 has 17 residues. CDR3 in DNA: TGTGCAAGTCGCTTTTTTGCGGGAGGTGGGGGTGGATACGAGCAGTACTTC. It translates to CASRFFAGGGGGYEQYF.

This clone was seen a handful of times. The chain couples TRBV5-1 to TRBJ1-3, with 12 bases aligning to TRBD1. There are 16 residues in the CDR3. The trim removed 3 bases at V and 4 bases at J, leaving 5 bases unmatched. Looked up from germline, CDR1 is SGHRS and CDR2 is YFSETQ. For the CDR3, the DNA is TGCGCCAGCAGCTCAGACGGGACAGGGGGCGGAAACACCATATATTTT. Amino acids: CASSSDGTGGGNTIYF. Combining the CDR3 with reference TRBV5-1 and TRBJ1-3 gives the whole variable domain KAGVTQTPRYLIKTRGQQVTLSCSPISGHRSVSWYQQTPGQGLQFLFEYFSETQRNKGNFPGRFSGRQFSNSRSEMNVSTLELGDSALYLCASSSDGTGGGNTIYFGEGSWLTVV.

The gene calls are TRBV18 and TRBJ2-1; D is ambiguous. The germline V gene encodes CDR1 KGHSH and CDR2 LQKENI. This CDR3 contains 16 residues. V lost 5 bases and J lost 0, with 14 bases in between. The CDR3 DNA sequence: TGTGCCAGCTCAGCGCTACCGACGAGCTCCTACAATGAGCAGTTCTTC. Protein sequence: CASSALPTSSYNEQFF.

V is TRBV5-1 and J is TRBJ2-1; D unclear. Germline lookup yields CDR1 SGHRS and CDR2 YFSETQ. The V end was cut by 0 bases, the J end by 5 bases, with 9 bases between. CDR3 length equals 14 residues. CDR3 loop: CASSLGVGHNEQFF. The CDR3 DNA reads as TGCGCCAGCAGCTTGGGGGTCGGCCACAATGAGCAGTTCTTC.

In this sample, this clone turned up many times. The chain recombines TRBV7-9 with TRBJ2-1; 10 nucleotides align to TRBD2. Germline values: CDR1 SEHNR, CDR2 FQNEAQ (reference sequence). The J segment lost 5 bases and the V segment lost 3 bases, leaving 4 bases of the junction unmatched. The CDR3 extends over 15 amino acids. The CDR3 spells CASSFRTSGNNEQFF. In nucleotides, the CDR3 is TGTGCCAGCAGCTTCCGGACTAGCGGTAACAATGAGCAGTTCTTC. Looking up the rest from reference TRBV7-9 and TRBJ2-1 gives the full variable domain: DTGVSQNPRHKITKRGQNVTFRCDPISEHNRLYWYRQTLGQGPEFLTYFQNEAQLEKSRLLSDRFSAERPKGSFSTLEIQRTEQGDSAMYLCASSFRTSGNNEQFFGPGTRLTVL.

V usage is TRBV11-2 and J usage is TRBJ1-2; 7 bases fit TRBD1. The length of the CDR3 is 16 residues. CDR1 and CDR2 from the germline V gene are SGHAT and FQNNGV. J was trimmed by 3 bases and V by 1 base; bases with no gene match: 8. The CDR3 sequence is CASSLGGQAKHYGYTF. The CDR3 region has the DNA TGTGCCAGCAGCTTAGGTGGACAGGCTAAACACTATGGCTACACCTTC.

This clone was observed once. The rearrangement joins TRBV11-2 to TRBJ2-1, with 11 positions matching TRBD2. CDR1 and CDR2 from the germline V gene are SGHAT and FQNNGV. J lost 6 bases, V lost 4 bases, and 5 bases had no gene match. The CDR3 consists of 15 residues. The chain's CDR3 is CASSSGLAGFNEQFF. Written as DNA, the CDR3 is TGTGCCAGCAGCTCAGGACTAGCGGGTTTCAATGAGCAGTTCTTC. The full variable domain, rest sourced from reference TRBV11-2 and TRBJ2-1, is EAGVAQSPRYKIIEKRQSVAFWCNPISGHATLYWYQQILGQGPKLLIQFQNNGVVDDSQLPKDRFSAERLKGVDSTLKIQPAKLEDSAVYLCASSSGLAGFNEQFFGPGTRLTVL.

The rearrangement uses TRBV9 and TRBJ2-6; 10 nucleotides agree with TRBD1. The CDR3 sequence is 22 residues long. V shed 0 bases and J 0 bases; nucleotides not matched to a gene: 15. Germline V lookup: CDR1 SGDLS, CDR2 YYNGEE. The CDR3 reads CASSVATWGGQGSLSGANVLTF. In nucleotides, the CDR3 is TGTGCCAGCAGCGTAGCTACCTGGGGGGGACAGGGGTCCCTCTCTGGGGCCAACGTCCTGACTTTC. The full variable domain, rest sourced from reference TRBV9 and TRBJ2-6, is DSGVTQTPKHLITATGQRVTLRCSPRSGDLSVYWYQQSLDQGLQFLIQYYNGEERAKGNILERFSAQQFPDLHSELNLSSLELGDSALYFCASSVATWGGQGSLSGANVLTFGAGSRLTVL.

To note about this clone: Possible read error: a much larger clone is one base away. This same CDR3 is encoded by further DNA sequences in the sample. This chain joins TRBV19 and TRBJ2-2, with 8 nucleotides matching TRBD1. Germline V gene lookup returns CDR1 LNHDA and CDR2 SQIVND (reference sequence). The CDR3 extends over 14 amino acids. Unmatched junction bases numbered 4, after V lost 6 bases and J lost 4 bases. This CDR3 reads CASSPTGGTGELFF. The CDR3 DNA reads as TGTGCCAGTAGCCCAACAGGGGGCACCGGGGAGCTGTTTTTT.

CDR3 amino acids: CASSLAGSYNEQFF. CDR3 nucleotides: TGTGCCAGCAGCTTAGCGGGCTCCTACAATGAGCAGTTCTTC. This chain joins TRBV2 and TRBJ2-1; 7 bases agree with TRBD2. This CDR3 region has 14 residues. CDR1 and CDR2 from the germline V gene are SNHLY and FYNNEI. V lost 6 bases and J lost 0; bases outside the gene matches: 2.

The chain links TRBV28 to TRBJ2-1; D gene ambiguous. V was trimmed by 3 bases and J by 1 base, leaving 10 bases between them. Germline loops: CDR1 MDHEN, CDR2 SYDVKM. The CDR3 runs to 15 residues. The CDR3 protein is CASSFVTLSYNEQFF. In DNA form, the CDR3 reads TGTGCCAGCAGTTTTGTGACCCTTTCCTACAATGAGCAGTTCTTC.

V is TRBV18 and J is TRBJ2-5; weak D call: TRBD2 (6 bases). The V gene's germline CDR1 is KGHSH and CDR2 LQKENI. V gave up 3 bases and J gave up 2 bases, with 10 bases separating them. CDR3 length: 14 residues. The CDR3 here is CASSPGGPQETQYF. The CDR3 DNA is TGTGCCAGCTCACCGGGAGGACCTCAAGAGACCCAGTACTTC. The full variable domain, with the rest looked up from reference TRBV18 and TRBJ2-5, is NAGVMQNPRHLVRRRGQEARLRCSPMKGHSHVYWYRQLPEEGLKFMVYLQKENIIDESGMPKERFSAEFPKEGPSILRIQQVVRGDSAAYFCASSPGGPQETQYFGPGTRLLVL.

The rearrangement joins TRBV4-2 to TRBJ2-7; 9 bases match TRBD2. The germline V gene has CDR1 LGHNA and CDR2 YNFKEQ. Losses at the gene ends were 0 bases for V and 5 bases for J; bases not matched to a gene: 8. The CDR3 runs 16 residues. CDR3 nucleotide sequence: TGTGCCAGCAGCCAAGAATTAGCGGGGGACCTGGACGAGCAGTACTTC. This codes for CASSQELAGDLDEQYF.

The chain recombines TRBV29-1 with TRBJ2-5; possibly TRBD1 or TRBD2 for D (6 bases each). The assigned J gene may be wrong: the sequence end matches TRBJ2-7 better. The CDR3 extends over 15 amino acids. In germline, CDR1 is SQVTM, CDR2 ANQGSEA. This chain's CDR3 is CSVEVPEGGVYEQYF. The CDR3 bases are TGCAGCGTTGAAGTCCCAGAGGGGGGTGTATACGAGCAGTACTTC.

This clone has only a few counts. This chain uses TRBV30 with TRBJ1-5; D remains unclear. Germline V lookup: CDR1 GTSNPN, CDR2 SVGIG (reference sequence). This CDR3 is built from 14 residues. The V gene lost 0 bases and the J gene lost 7 bases, with 13 bases spanning the gap. CDR3 amino acids: CAWSVDPGGQPQHF. CDR3 bases: TGTGCCTGGAGTGTCGATCCCGGCGGGCAGCCCCAGCATTTT. Combining the CDR3 with reference TRBV30 and TRBJ1-5 gives the whole variable domain SQTIHQWPATLVQPVGSPLSLECTVEGTSNPNLYWYRQAAGRGLQLLFYSVGIGQISSEVPQNLSASRPQDRQFILSSKKLLLSDSGFYLCAWSVDPGGQPQHFGDGTRLSIL.

About this clone itself: With only one base between it and a far larger clone, this is likely a read error. The J gene is TRBJ2-5, the V gene TRBV30; perhaps TRBD1 as D (6 bases). The end of the DNA aligns better with TRBJ2-7, so the J call may be wrong. Germline V gene data show CDR1 as GTSNPN and CDR2 as SVGIG (reference sequence). This CDR3 is 12 amino acids long. The CDR3, as DNA: TGTGTCGGAACAGGGAATTCCTACGAGCAGTACTTC. It encodes CVGTGNSYEQYF.

This clone occurred many times. This chain uses TRBV5-6 with TRBJ1-1; TRBD1 might be the D (6 bases). The CDR3 contains 12 residues. V was clipped by 8 bases and J by 2 bases, with 10 bases between them. CDR1 and CDR2 (germline): SGHDT, YYEEEE. CDR3 residues: CARQGSNTEAFF. In nucleotides, the CDR3 is TGTGCCAGACAGGGAAGCAACACTGAAGCTTTCTTT.

This chain links TRBV9 with TRBJ2-2; D not certain. Germline loops: CDR1 SGDLS, CDR2 YYNGEE. The CDR3 consists of 13 residues. V was shortened by 4 bases and J by 3 bases, with 7 bases between the two germline ends. CDR3 in amino acids: CASSYLDTGELFF. The CDR3 region has the DNA TGTGCCAGCAGCTATCTGGACACCGGGGAGCTGTTTTTT.